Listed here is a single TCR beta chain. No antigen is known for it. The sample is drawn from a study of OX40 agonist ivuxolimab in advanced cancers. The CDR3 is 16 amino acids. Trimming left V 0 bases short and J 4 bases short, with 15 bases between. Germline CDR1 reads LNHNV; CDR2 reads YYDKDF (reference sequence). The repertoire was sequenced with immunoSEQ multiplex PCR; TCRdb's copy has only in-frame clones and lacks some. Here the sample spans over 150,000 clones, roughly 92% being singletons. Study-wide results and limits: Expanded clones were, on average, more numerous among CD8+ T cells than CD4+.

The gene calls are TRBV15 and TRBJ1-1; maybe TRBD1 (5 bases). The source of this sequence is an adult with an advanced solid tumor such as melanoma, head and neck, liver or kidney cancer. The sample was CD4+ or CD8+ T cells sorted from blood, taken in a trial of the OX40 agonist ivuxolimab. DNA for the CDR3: TGTGCCACCAGCAGAGATTTTGGGGGTTGGGGCACTGAAGCTTTCTTT. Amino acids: CATSRDFGGWGTEAFF.